Below are 23 T cell receptor beta chains sequenced from a single sample in a study of blood T cell repertoires in COVID-19. Sequencing used immunoSEQ multiplex PCR; TCRdb keeps in-frame clones, though not all of them. The data contain some 390,000 clones, nearly 90% of them singletons. Sequenced input: PBMCs or T cells enriched from blood (not recorded which). The receptors originated from a woman aged 25 to 45 who had recovered from COVID-19.

The chain carries TRBV29-1 and TRBJ1-2; tentative D call: TRBD1 (5 bases). The V end lost 3 bases, the J end lost 0 bases, and 8 bases lay between the germline ends. Germline assignment: CDR1 SQVTM and CDR2 ANQGSEA. The CDR3 totals 13 residues. This chain's CDR3 is CSVDRVTNYGYTF. As DNA, the CDR3 is TGCAGCGTTGACAGGGTTACTAACTATGGCTACACCTTC.

V is TRBV30 and J is TRBJ2-5; D possibly corresponds to TRBD2 (7 bases). Germline CDR1 is GTSNPN and CDR2 is SVGIG (reference sequence). CDR3 length: 15 residues. V was clipped by 4 bases and J by 5 bases, with 20 bases between them. Here the CDR3 reads CAWTLTGGSWETQYF. The CDR3 bases are TGTGCCTGGACTCTCACGGGGGGCTCGTGGGAGACCCAGTACTTC.

The chain recombines TRBV7-2 with TRBJ1-1; D possibly corresponds to TRBD1 (5 bases). V dropped 0 bases and J dropped 4 bases, with 15 bases sitting between them. This CDR3 region has 16 residues. CDR1 SGHTA and CDR2 FQGNSA come from the germline V gene. The CDR3 DNA reads TGTGCCAGCAGCTTAGCGGGTGCAGGGACTATCACTGAAGCTTTCTTT. Protein: CASSLAGAGTITEAFF.

This clone has just a few counts. The rearrangement joins TRBV4-1 to TRBJ1-6; 8 bases line up with TRBD1. Trimming took 4 bases from V and 14 from J; bases not matched to a gene: 10. The germline CDR1 and CDR2 sequences are MGHRA and YSYEKL. The CDR3 runs to 14 residues. The CDR3 DNA follows: TGCGCCAGCAGCCTTGACAGGGGCGGGCCCACCCTCCACTTT. Protein product: CASSLDRGGPTLHF.

This chain connects TRBV3-1 (or the pseudogene TRBV3-2) to TRBJ2-7, with 7 bases that match TRBD2. The CDR3 runs to 15 residues. Germline CDR1 is LGHDT and CDR2 is YNNKEL (reference sequence). The J segment lost 0 bases and the V segment lost 1 base, leaving 3 bases of the junction unmatched. CDR3 loop: CASSQVPGGSYEQYF. DNA of the CDR3: TGTGCCAGCAGCCAAGTACCGGGGGGCTCCTACGAGCAGTACTTC.

V gene TRBV24-1 combines with J gene TRBJ2-2; TRBD2 matches 8 bases. This CDR3 spans 14 amino acids. V was clipped by 3 bases and J by 10 bases; unmatched bases: 6. CDR1 is KGHDR, CDR2 SFDVKD, per germline. The DNA of the CDR3 is TGTGCCACCAGTGATAAGCGGGGGAATAAGGAGCTGTTTTTT. Its translation: CATSDKRGNKELFF.

The rearrangement joins TRBV7-9 to TRBJ1-2, with D maybe TRBD1 (5 bases). This CDR3 contains 14 residues. The germline CDR1 and CDR2 sequences are SEHNR and FQNEAQ (reference sequence). V lost 1 base and J lost 4, with 10 bases in between. The CDR3 spells CASSLGGGVYGYTF. CDR3 nucleotide sequence: TGTGCCAGCAGCTTAGGTGGAGGGGTCTATGGCTACACCTTC.

V gene TRBV2 combines with J gene TRBJ1-6; TRBD1 is a possible D gene (5 bases). The length of the CDR3 is 15 residues. Trimming pared 10 bases from V and 7 bases from J, leaving 20 bases between. CDR1 and CDR2 from the germline V gene are SNHLY and FYNNEI. The CDR3 reads CATPGRRGSNSPLHF. CDR3 in DNA: TGTGCCACCCCAGGGCGTCGTGGATCAAATTCACCCCTCCACTTT. The full variable domain, in which reference TRBV2 and TRBJ1-6 provide the parts outside the CDR3, is EPEVTQTPSHQVTQMGQEVILRCVPISNHLYFYWYRQILGQKVEFLVSFYNNEISEKSEIFDDQFSVERPDGSNFTLKIRSTKLEDSAMYFCATPGRRGSNSPLHFGNGTRLTVT.

The CDR3 coding sequence is TGCAGTGCTGCCTATTACACTGAAGCTTTCTTT. Protein: CSAAYYTEAFF. V gene TRBV20-1 combines with J gene TRBJ1-1; no firm D call. Between the trimmed V and J ends, which lost 5 bases and 3 bases, there was a span of 7 bases. This CDR3 has 11 residues. The germline CDR1 and CDR2 sequences are DFQATT and SNEGSKA (reference sequence).

The J gene is TRBJ1-1, the V gene TRBV19; D not resolved. This CDR3 is 13 amino acids long. Germline V gene sequence: CDR1 LNHDA, CDR2 SQIVND (reference sequence). The ends were cut back, 3 bases at V and 1 base at J, with 6 bases in the middle. In DNA form, the CDR3 reads TGTGCCAGTAGTATTCAGAAGAACACTGAAGCTTTCTTT. As protein: CASSIQKNTEAFF.

Of note for this clone: The sample carries other DNA sequences with the same CDR3. This chain uses TRBV30 with TRBJ1-2, with TRBD1 matching 7 bases. The J segment lost 2 bases and the V segment lost 5 bases, leaving 5 bases of the junction unmatched. The CDR3 runs to 13 residues. Germline CDR1 reads GTSNPN; CDR2 reads SVGIG (reference sequence). The CDR3 bases are TGTGCCTGGTCTCCGGGACAGAACTATGGCTACACCTTC. Its protein product is CAWSPGQNYGYTF. The full variable domain, its missing parts supplied by reference TRBV30 and TRBJ1-2, is SQTIHQWPATLVQPVGSPLSLECTVEGTSNPNLYWYRQAAGRGLQLLFYSVGIGQISSEVPQNLSASRPQDRQFILSSKKLLLSDSGFYLCAWSPGQNYGYTFGSGTRLTVV.

In its sample, this clone was seen once. The chain has TRBV11-3 and TRBJ1-3; 8 nucleotides align to TRBD1. The J segment lost 8 bases and the V segment lost 4 bases, leaving 4 bases of the junction unmatched. The CDR3 spans 13 residues. Germline lookup yields CDR1 SGHNT and CDR2 YENEEA. The CDR3 DNA sequence: TGTGCCAGCAGCTGGACAGGGCGGGACACCATATATTTT. This codes for CASSWTGRDTIYF.

This rearrangement joins TRBV5-1 to TRBJ2-5; TRBD2 matches 8 bases. The V gene end was trimmed by 2 bases and the J gene end by 1 base; junction bases not matched to a gene: 7. CDR1 and CDR2 (germline): SGHRS, YFSETQ. The CDR3 sequence is 16 residues long. The CDR3 region is CASSFLGLGVQETQYF. In DNA form, the CDR3 reads TGCGCCAGCAGCTTTCTGGGACTAGGCGTCCAAGAGACCCAGTACTTC.

This clone showed up just a few times. The genes are TRBV9 and TRBJ1-1; 8 nucleotides align to TRBD1. Losses at the gene ends were 4 bases for V and 7 bases for J; bases not matched to a gene: 9. The CDR3 is made up of 14 amino acids. Germline loops: CDR1 SGDLS, CDR2 YYNGEE. The CDR3 here is CASSLQSDRDEAFF. CDR3 nucleotides: TGTGCCAGCAGCCTCCAATCGGACAGGGATGAAGCTTTCTTT.

The rearrangement joins TRBV19 to TRBJ1-2; tentatively, D is TRBD1 (5 bases). Germline values: CDR1 LNHDA, CDR2 SQIVND (reference sequence). V was shortened by 0 bases and J by 0 bases, with 11 bases between the two germline ends. The CDR3 is made up of 16 amino acids. Written as DNA, the CDR3 is TGTGCCAGTAGTATAGATCTGGACAAAACTAACTATGGCTACACCTTC. This encodes CASSIDLDKTNYGYTF. The full variable domain, completed using reference TRBV19 and TRBJ1-2, is DGGITQSPKYLFRKEGQNVTLSCEQNLNHDAMYWYRQDPGQGLRLIYYSQIVNDFQKGDIAEGYSVSREKKESFPLTVTSAQKNPTAFYLCASSIDLDKTNYGYTFGSGTRLTVV.

V usage is TRBV18 and J usage is TRBJ1-2; D call uncertain. Germline CDR1 is KGHSH and CDR2 is LQKENI. Trimming removed 4 bases at V and 7 bases at J, with 19 bases between. This CDR3 comprises 15 residues. The CDR3 sequence is CASSQSVTQGGGYTF. CDR3 nucleotides: TGTGCCAGCTCACAGAGCGTCACCCAAGGTGGTGGCTACACCTTC.

For this clone: One junction end does not reproduce the germline sequence, and a read error may be involved. CDR3 coding DNA: TGTGCCAGCATTGAATGGCAGGGAACTAACTATGGCTACACCTTC. Encoded protein: CASIEWQGTNYGYTF. The gene calls are TRBV6-1 and TRBJ1-2, with TRBD1 as a possible D gene (5 bases). The CDR3 covers 15 residues. Germline V lookup: CDR1 MNHNS, CDR2 SASEGT.

This chain joins TRBV30 and TRBJ1-6; D not certain. V shed 2 bases and J shed 9 bases, with 11 bases lying between them. This CDR3 has 13 amino acids. From germline, CDR1 is GTSNPN and CDR2 SVGIG (reference sequence). CDR3: CAWSTGSRSPLHF. The DNA for the CDR3 is TGTGCCTGGAGTACGGGATCTCGTTCACCCCTCCACTTT.

This chain uses TRBV5-4 with TRBJ1-2; tentatively, D is TRBD1 (6 bases). The CDR3 has 14 amino acids. The V and J ends lost 3 bases and 4 bases respectively, with 13 bases between them. CDR1 is SGHNT and CDR2 is YYREEE in the germline V gene (reference sequence). The DNA of the CDR3 is TGTGCCAGCAGCTCCGGGGACACCTTCTATGGCTACACCTTC. This sequence encodes CASSSGDTFYGYTF.

The chain carries TRBV30 and TRBJ1-6; TRBD1 might be the D (6 bases). Trimming took 3 bases from V and 17 from J, leaving 20 bases between them. Germline V gives CDR1 GTSNPN, CDR2 SVGIG (reference sequence). CDR3 size: 13 residues. The CDR3 sequence: CAWRGVGAQTVHF. DNA of the CDR3: TGTGCCTGGAGGGGCGTGGGGGCCCAAACAGTCCACTTT.

The chain joins TRBV19 to TRBJ1-4; D not resolved. CDR1 and CDR2 (germline): LNHDA, SQIVND (reference sequence). Between the trimmed V and J ends, which lost 4 bases and 4 bases, there was a span of 4 bases. This CDR3 is 12 amino acids long. For the CDR3, the DNA is TGTGCCAGTAGTACCTATAATGAAAAACTGTTTTTT. It translates to CASSTYNEKLFF.

The chain links TRBV5-1 to TRBJ1-4; D unclear. Trimming stripped 0 bases from V and 6 bases from J, with 15 bases between. The CDR3 length is 16 residues. Germline V lookup: CDR1 SGHRS, CDR2 YFSETQ. The CDR3 spells CASSLVSGSADEKLFF. CDR3 nucleotides: TGCGCCAGCAGCTTGGTATCGGGTAGTGCAGATGAAAAACTGTTTTTT.

This chain connects TRBV7-2 to TRBJ2-7, with 10 bases fitting TRBD1. V shed 5 bases and J 5 bases; nucleotides not matched to a gene: 9. This CDR3 region has 15 residues. Germline CDR1 and CDR2: SGHTA and FQGNSA. CDR3 residues: CASSDRDRGSHEQYF. Written as DNA, the CDR3 is TGTGCCAGCAGCGACCGGGACAGGGGTTCCCACGAGCAGTACTTC.